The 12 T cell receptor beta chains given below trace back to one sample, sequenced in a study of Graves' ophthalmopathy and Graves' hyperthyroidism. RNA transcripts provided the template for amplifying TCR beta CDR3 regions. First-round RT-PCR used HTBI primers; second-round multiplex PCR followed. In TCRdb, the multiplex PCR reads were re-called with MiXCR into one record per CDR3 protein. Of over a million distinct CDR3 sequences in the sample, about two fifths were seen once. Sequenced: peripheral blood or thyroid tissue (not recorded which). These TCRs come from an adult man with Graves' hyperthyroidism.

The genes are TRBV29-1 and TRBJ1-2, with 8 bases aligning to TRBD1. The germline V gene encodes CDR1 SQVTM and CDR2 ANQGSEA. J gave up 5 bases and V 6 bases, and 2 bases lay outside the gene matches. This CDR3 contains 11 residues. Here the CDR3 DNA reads TGCAGCGTGACAGGGGTATATGGCTACACCTTC. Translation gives CSVTGVYGYTF.

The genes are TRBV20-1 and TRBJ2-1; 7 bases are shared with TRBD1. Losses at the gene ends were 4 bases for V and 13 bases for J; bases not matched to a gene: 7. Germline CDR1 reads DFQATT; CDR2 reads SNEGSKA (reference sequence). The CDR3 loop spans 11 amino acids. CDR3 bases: TGCAGTGCTACAGGTGACAGGGATCAGTTCTTC. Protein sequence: CSATGDRDQFF.

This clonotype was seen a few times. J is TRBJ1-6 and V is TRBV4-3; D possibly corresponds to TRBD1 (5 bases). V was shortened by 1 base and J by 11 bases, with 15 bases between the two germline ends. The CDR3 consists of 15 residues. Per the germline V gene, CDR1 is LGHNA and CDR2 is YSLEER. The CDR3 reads CASSQGGSSKAPLHF. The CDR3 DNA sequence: TGCGCCAGCAGCCAAGGGGGCAGTTCCAAAGCACCCCTCCACTTT.

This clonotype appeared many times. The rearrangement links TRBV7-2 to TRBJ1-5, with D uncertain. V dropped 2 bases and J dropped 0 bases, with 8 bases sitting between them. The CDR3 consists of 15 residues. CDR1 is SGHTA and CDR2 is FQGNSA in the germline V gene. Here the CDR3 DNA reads TGTGCCAGCAGCTTAAACAGCTATAGCAATCAGCCCCAGCATTTT. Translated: CASSLNSYSNQPQHF.

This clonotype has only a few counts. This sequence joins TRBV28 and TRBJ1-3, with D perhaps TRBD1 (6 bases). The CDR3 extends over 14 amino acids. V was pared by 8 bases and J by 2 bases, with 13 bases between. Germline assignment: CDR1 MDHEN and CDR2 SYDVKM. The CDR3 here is CASAPTGTGNTIYF. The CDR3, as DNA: TGTGCCAGCGCCCCAACAGGGACTGGAAACACCATATATTTT.

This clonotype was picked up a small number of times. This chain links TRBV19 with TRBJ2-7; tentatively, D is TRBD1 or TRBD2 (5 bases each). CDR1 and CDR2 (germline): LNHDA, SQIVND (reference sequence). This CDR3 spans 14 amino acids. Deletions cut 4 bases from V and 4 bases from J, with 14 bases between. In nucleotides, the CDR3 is TGTGCCAGTAGTAACCGGGACGGATTATACGAGCAGTACTTC. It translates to CASSNRDGLYEQYF.

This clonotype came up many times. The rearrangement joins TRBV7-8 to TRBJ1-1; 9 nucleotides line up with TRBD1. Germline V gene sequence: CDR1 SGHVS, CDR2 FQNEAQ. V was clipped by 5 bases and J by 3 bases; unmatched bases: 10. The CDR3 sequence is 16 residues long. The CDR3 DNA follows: TGTGCCAGCAGCCGTACAGGGGGCGCTTGGGACACTGAAGCTTTCTTT. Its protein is CASSRTGGAWDTEAFF.

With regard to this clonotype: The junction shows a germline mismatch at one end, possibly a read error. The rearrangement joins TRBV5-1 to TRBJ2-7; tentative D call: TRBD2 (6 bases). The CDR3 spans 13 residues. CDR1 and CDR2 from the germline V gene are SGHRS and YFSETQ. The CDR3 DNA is TGCGCCAGCAGCTACCCCGGGAGCTACGGGCAGTACTTC. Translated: CASSYPGSYGQYF.

CDR3: CSVVRITEAFF. In nucleotides, the CDR3 is TGCAGCGTTGTCAGGATAACTGAAGCTTTCTTT. V usage is TRBV29-1 and J usage is TRBJ1-1; no definite D call. Germline CDR1 SQVTM, CDR2 ANQGSEA. Trimming left V 4 bases short and J 5 bases short, with 8 bases between. The CDR3 extends over 11 amino acids.

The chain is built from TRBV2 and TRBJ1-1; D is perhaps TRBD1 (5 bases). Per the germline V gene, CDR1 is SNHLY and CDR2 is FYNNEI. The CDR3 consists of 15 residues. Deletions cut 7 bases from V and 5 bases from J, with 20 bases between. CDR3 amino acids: CASMIRERGGTEAFF. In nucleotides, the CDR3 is TGTGCCAGCATGATAAGAGAGCGGGGGGGGACTGAAGCTTTCTTT.

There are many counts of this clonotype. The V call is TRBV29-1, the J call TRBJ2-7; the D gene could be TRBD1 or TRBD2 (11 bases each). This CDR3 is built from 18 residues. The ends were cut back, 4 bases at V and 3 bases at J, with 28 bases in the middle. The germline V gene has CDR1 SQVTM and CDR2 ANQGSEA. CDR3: CSVGSGTGGTSGSYEQYF. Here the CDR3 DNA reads TGCAGCGTTGGAAGTGGGACAGGGGGAACTAGCGGGAGCTACGAGCAGTACTTC.

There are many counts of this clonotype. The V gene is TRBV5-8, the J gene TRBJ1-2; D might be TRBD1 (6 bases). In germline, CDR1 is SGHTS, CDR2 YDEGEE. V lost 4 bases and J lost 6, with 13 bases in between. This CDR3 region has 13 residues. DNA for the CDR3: TGTGCCAGCAGCCCCAGCAGGGGCCATGGCTACACCTTC. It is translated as CASSPSRGHGYTF.